This entry features one T cell receptor (beta chain) sequence. What it binds is unknown. MiXCR, run by TCRdb on the reads, gives a single entry per CDR3 protein. The profile shows roughly 860,000 distinct CDR3 sequences, approximately 32% of them singletons. Germline V gene sequence: CDR1 MDHEN, CDR2 SYDVKM. The length of the CDR3 is 13 residues. V lost 0 bases, J lost 12 bases, and 1 base stayed unmatched. The record originates from a study of T cell repertoires in cytomegalovirus infection. Study overall: Well-studied HLA-B-restricted epitopes and recently identified HLA-C-restricted epitopes of CMV were both used in the study. In public TCR beta signatures, there were indications of both CMV infection and matching HLA type. Findings and limits, study-wide: It was HLA-C-restricted CMV-specific TCR beta clonotypes that dominated the response ex vivo.

This material consisted of cultured CD8+ T cells from PBMCs, taken from culture after CMV antigen stimulation. V gene TRBV28 combines with J gene TRBJ1-6, with 8 bases fitting TRBD1. The receptor was isolated from a human donor in good health (CMV status not recorded). Some clones in this sample may be carry-over from other donors' samples. The CDR3 bases are TGTGCCAGCAGTTTATGGACAGGGGAACCCCTCCACTTT. It encodes CASSLWTGEPLHF. Using reference TRBV28 and TRBJ1-6 for the parts outside the CDR3, the full variable domain is DVKVTQSSRYLVKRTGEKVFLECVQDMDHENMFWYRQDPGLGLRLIYFSYDVKMKEKGDIPEGYSVSREKKERFSLILESASTNQTSMYLCASSLWTGEPLHFGNGTRLTVT.